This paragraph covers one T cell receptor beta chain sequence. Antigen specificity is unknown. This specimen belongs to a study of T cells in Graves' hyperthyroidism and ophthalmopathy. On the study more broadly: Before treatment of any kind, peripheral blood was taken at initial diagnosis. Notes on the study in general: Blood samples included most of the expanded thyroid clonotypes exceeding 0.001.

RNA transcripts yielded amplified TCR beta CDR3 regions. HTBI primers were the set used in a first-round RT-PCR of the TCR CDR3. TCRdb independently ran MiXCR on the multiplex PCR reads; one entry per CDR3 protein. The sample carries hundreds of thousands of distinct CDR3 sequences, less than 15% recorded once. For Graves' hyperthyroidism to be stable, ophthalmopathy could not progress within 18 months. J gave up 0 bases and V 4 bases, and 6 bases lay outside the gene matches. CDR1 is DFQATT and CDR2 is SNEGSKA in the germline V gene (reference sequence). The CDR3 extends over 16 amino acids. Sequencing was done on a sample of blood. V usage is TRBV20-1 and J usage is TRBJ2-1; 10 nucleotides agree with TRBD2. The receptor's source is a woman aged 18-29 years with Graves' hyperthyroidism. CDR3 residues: CSATRSGGGSYNEQFF. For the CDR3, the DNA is TGCAGTGCTACCAGAAGCGGGGGGGGCTCCTACAATGAGCAGTTCTTC.